What follows is one TCR beta chain and its context. This specimen comes from a study of blood T cell repertoires in COVID-19. The overall study: COVID-19 samples from acute and convalescent phases originated in the United States, Italy and Spain. From T cells, B-cell-depleted T cells, or PBMCs came the material, which was cDNA or gDNA.

Source study methods: Reference gene primers were amplified, and this amplification served to estimate nucleated cell counts. Assay used: immunoSEQ multiplex PCR; TCRdb lists only in-frame clones, some missing. V, J and clone size are taken as reported in that table, and D and trimming were inferred from the DNA itself. The data hold roughly 77,000 clones, with approximately 85% observed a single time. CDR1 is MNHNS and CDR2 is SASEGT in the germline V gene. CDR3 size: 16 residues. V was cut by 2 bases and J by 7 bases, with 20 bases left in between. The sequenced sample consisted of peripheral blood. The rearrangement uses TRBV6-1 and TRBJ1-2; D gene uncertain. The clonotype was recovered from a human donor in a cohort sampled during active COVID-19. CDR3 protein: CASSEQARRGTVGYTF. CDR3 nucleotide sequence: TGTGCCAGCAGTGAACAGGCCCGGCGGGGAACGGTTGGCTACACCTTC.